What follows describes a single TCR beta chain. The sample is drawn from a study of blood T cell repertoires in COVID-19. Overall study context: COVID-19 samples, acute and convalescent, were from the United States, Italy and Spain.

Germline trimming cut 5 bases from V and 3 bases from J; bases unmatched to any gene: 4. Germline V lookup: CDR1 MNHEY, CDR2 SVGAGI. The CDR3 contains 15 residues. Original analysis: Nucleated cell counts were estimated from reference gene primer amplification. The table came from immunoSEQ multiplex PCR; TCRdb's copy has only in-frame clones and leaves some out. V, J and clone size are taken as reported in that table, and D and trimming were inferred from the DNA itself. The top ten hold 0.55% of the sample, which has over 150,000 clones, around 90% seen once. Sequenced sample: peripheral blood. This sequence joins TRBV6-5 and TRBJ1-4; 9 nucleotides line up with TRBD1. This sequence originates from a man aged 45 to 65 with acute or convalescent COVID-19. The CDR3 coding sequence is TGTGCCAGCAGTAGGACAGGGGTGGCTAATGAAAAACTGTTTTTT. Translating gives CASSRTGVANEKLFF.